The rows below give T cell receptor beta chains drawn from one sample of a study of OX40 agonist ivuxolimab in advanced cancers. Sequencing used immunoSEQ multiplex PCR; TCRdb keeps in-frame clones, though not all of them. The top ten clones hold roughly 0.79% of a sample with tens of thousands of clones, around 88% of them seen once. The sequencing here drew on CD4+ or CD8+ T cells sorted from blood, taken in a trial of the OX40 agonist ivuxolimab. The receptors here all came from an adult with an advanced solid tumor such as melanoma, head and neck, liver or kidney cancer. Both conserved end residues are part of each CDR3. The D gene is left open where the match is weak. Not every row has a clone size; where given, it reads once, few, many or a size class.

v_call	j_call	d_call	clone_size	cdr3_aa	cdr3_nt
TRBV5-1	TRBJ1-3	.	many	CASSLAGTGNTIYF	TGCGCCAGCAGCTTGGCAGGGACTGGAAACACCATATATTTT
TRBV6-5	TRBJ2-1	.	.	CASAYGAFSYNEQFF	TGTGCCAGCGCTTACGGGGCCTTCTCCTACAATGAGCAGTTCTTC
TRBV30	TRBJ1-2	TRBD1	.	CAWRVSGTGAITYGYTF	TGTGCCTGGAGAGTTAGCGGGACAGGGGCTATTACCTATGGCTACACCTTC
TRBV14	TRBJ1-5	.	.	CASSPAGSGNQPQHF	TGTGCCAGCAGCCCTGCAGGGTCTGGGAATCAGCCCCAGCATTTT
TRBV11-2	TRBJ2-3	TRBD1	.	CASSRSMTGGTDTQYF	TGTGCCAGCAGCCGCAGTATGACAGGGGGCACAGATACGCAGTATTTT
TRBV5-1	TRBJ2-1	TRBD2	.	CASSLSGGRGDEQFF	TGCGCCAGCAGCTTGTCGGGCGGGAGAGGGGATGAGCAGTTCTTC
TRBV7-2	TRBJ1-3	TRBD1	.	CASSLDRGGNTIYF	TGTGCCAGCAGCTTAGACAGGGGTGGAAACACCATATATTTT
TRBV9	TRBJ2-3	TRBD2	.	CASSVDGGDTDTQYF	TGTGCCAGCAGCGTAGACGGGGGGGACACAGATACGCAGTATTTT
TRBV19	TRBJ2-7	.	.	CASSIELTSGLTYEQYF	TGTGCCAGTAGTATAGAACTTACCAGCGGGCTCACCTACGAGCAGTACTTC
TRBV5-1	TRBJ1-4	.	.	CASSSTGREGKLFF	TGCGCCAGCAGCTCTACAGGGAGGGAAGGGAAACTGTTTTTT
TRBV5-1	TRBJ1-5	.	few	CASSFEWGQDQPQHF	TGCGCCAGCAGCTTCGAGTGGGGCCAGGATCAGCCCCAGCATTTT
TRBV25-1	TRBJ2-7	TRBD1	.	CARTSTGGEHEQYF	TGTGCCAGAACATCGACAGGGGGGGAGCACGAGCAGTACTTC
TRBV5-4	TRBJ2-5	TRBD2	.	CASSVRSGGQETQYF	TGTGCCAGCAGCGTACGTAGCGGGGGACAAGAGACCCAGTACTTC
TRBV10-3	TRBJ1-1	.	.	CATSGTSTEAFF	TGTGCCACCTCCGGGACGAGCACTGAAGCTTTCTTT